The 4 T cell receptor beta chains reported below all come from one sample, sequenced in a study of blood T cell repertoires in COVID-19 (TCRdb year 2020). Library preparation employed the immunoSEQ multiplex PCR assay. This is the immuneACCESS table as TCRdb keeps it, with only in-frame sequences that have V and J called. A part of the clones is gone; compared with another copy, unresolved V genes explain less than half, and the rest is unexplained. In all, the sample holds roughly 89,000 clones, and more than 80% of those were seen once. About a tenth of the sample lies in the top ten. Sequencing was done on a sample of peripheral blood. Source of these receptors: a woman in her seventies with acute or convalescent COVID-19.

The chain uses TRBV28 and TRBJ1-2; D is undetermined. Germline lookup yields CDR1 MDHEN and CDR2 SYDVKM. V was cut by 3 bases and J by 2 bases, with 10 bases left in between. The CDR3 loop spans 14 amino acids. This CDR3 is CASSLSGGNYGYTF. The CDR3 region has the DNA TGTGCCAGCAGTTTGAGCGGAGGGAACTATGGCTACACCTTC.

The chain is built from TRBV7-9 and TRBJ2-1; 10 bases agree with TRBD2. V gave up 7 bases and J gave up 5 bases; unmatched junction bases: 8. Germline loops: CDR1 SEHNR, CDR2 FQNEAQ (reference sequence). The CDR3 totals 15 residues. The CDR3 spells CASTPIGTSDNEQFF. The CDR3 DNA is TGTGCCAGCACCCCCATCGGGACTAGCGACAATGAGCAGTTCTTC.

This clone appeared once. The CDR3 nucleotides read TGCAGCGTTGGTGAGGGGGTCGACGAGCAGTACTTC. Translating gives CSVGEGVDEQYF. The V call is TRBV29-1, the J call TRBJ2-7; a weak D match, TRBD1 (6 bases). Germline loops: CDR1 SQVTM, CDR2 ANQGSEA. The CDR3 length is 12 residues. Trimming stripped 4 bases from V and 5 bases from J, with 12 bases between.

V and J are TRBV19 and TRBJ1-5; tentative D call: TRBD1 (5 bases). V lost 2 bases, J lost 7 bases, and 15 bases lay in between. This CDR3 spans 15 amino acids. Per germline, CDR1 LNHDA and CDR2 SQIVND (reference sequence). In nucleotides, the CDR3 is TGTGCCAGTAGTATAAACGGACAATCGATGCAGCCCCAGCATTTT. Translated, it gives CASSINGQSMQPQHF.